The 11 T cell receptor beta chains below all came from one sample that was sequenced in a study of OX40 agonist ivuxolimab in advanced cancers. Generated by immunoSEQ multiplex PCR, the TCRdb table keeps only in-frame clones and is missing some. The data contain about 93,000 clones, 92% of them singletons. Sequencing was performed on CD4+ or CD8+ T cells sorted from blood, taken in a trial of the OX40 agonist ivuxolimab. These receptor sequences come from an adult with an advanced solid tumor such as melanoma, head and neck, liver or kidney cancer.

The rearrangement links TRBV11-3 to TRBJ2-7; D is unclear. CDR1 SGHNT and CDR2 YENEEA come from the germline V gene. The CDR3 extends over 14 amino acids. The V gene lost 4 bases and the J gene lost 5 bases, with 15 bases spanning the gap. The CDR3 spells CASSYGRSRDEQYF. The DNA of the CDR3 is TGTGCCAGCAGCTACGGACGTAGCCGCGACGAGCAGTACTTC.

The rearrangement joins TRBV27 to TRBJ1-2, with D possibly TRBD1 on 6 matching bases. This CDR3 has 15 amino acids. CDR1 and CDR2 (germline): MNHEY, SMNVEV (reference sequence). Trimming took off 3 bases at V and 0 bases at J, with 11 bases between the two ends. The CDR3 spells CASSFHRDPNYGYTF. The CDR3 coding sequence is TGTGCCAGCAGTTTCCACAGGGACCCTAACTATGGCTACACCTTC.

V usage is TRBV18 and J usage is TRBJ2-3; TRBD2 matches at 10 bases. The CDR3 length is 15 residues. Trimming cost V 1 base and J 3 bases; bases outside gene matches: 1. Germline loops: CDR1 KGHSH, CDR2 LQKENI. CDR3: CASSPLAGGTDTQYF. The CDR3 DNA sequence: TGTGCCAGCTCACCACTAGCGGGGGGAACAGATACGCAGTATTTT.

V gene TRBV6-5 combines with J gene TRBJ2-7, with D unresolved. Germline V gene lookup returns CDR1 MNHEY and CDR2 SVGAGI. The V and J ends lost 2 bases and 6 bases respectively, with 11 bases between them. The CDR3 sequence is 13 residues long. CDR3 sequence reads: CASSYMARSEQYF. DNA of the CDR3: TGTGCCAGCAGTTACATGGCCCGAAGCGAGCAGTACTTC.

CDR3 sequence: CASISGSGSGDTQYF. As DNA, the CDR3 is TGTGCCAGTATTAGCGGTAGCGGGAGTGGAGATACGCAGTATTTT. The V call is TRBV19, the J call TRBJ2-3; 9 bases agree with TRBD2. V lost 7 bases, J lost 5 bases, and 10 bases stayed unmatched. This CDR3 region has 15 residues. Germline CDR1 LNHDA, CDR2 SQIVND (reference sequence).

V is TRBV19 and J is TRBJ2-4; a weak D match, TRBD2 (6 bases). CDR3 length: 16 amino acids. V shed 5 bases and J shed 0 bases, with 14 bases lying between them. From germline, CDR1 is LNHDA and CDR2 SQIVND (reference sequence). CDR3 loop: CASSPSSALAKNIQYF. The DNA of the CDR3 is TGTGCCAGTAGTCCGTCTAGCGCACTAGCCAAAAACATTCAGTACTTC.

This sequence joins TRBV5-4 and TRBJ2-7; the match to TRBD2 covers 14 bases. The CDR3 has 15 residues. From germline, CDR1 is SGHNT and CDR2 YYREEE (reference sequence). V was pared by 0 bases and J by 8 bases, with 4 bases of the junction left unmatched. The CDR3 DNA reads as TGTGCCAGCAGCTTGGGGGGACTAGCGGGAGAAAAGCAGTACTTC. Residues: CASSLGGLAGEKQYF. The variable domain in full, completed from reference TRBV5-4 and TRBJ2-7, reads ETGVTQSPTHLIKTRGQQVTLRCSSQSGHNTVSWYQQALGQGPQFIFQYYREEENGRGNFPPRFSGLQFPNYSSELNVNALELDDSALYLCASSLGGLAGEKQYFGPGTRLTVT.

As DNA, the CDR3 is TGTGCCAGTAGCCGGGCGGGGGAGAACACCGGGGAGCTGTTTTTT. Protein sequence: CASSRAGENTGELFF. V and J are TRBV19 and TRBJ2-2, with 7 bases identical to TRBD2. J gave up 1 base and V 6 bases, and 5 bases lay outside the gene matches. CDR1 LNHDA and CDR2 SQIVND come from the germline V gene (reference sequence). This CDR3 has 15 residues. The full variable domain, rest sourced from reference TRBV19 and TRBJ2-2, is DGGITQSPKYLFRKEGQNVTLSCEQNLNHDAMYWYRQDPGQGLRLIYYSQIVNDFQKGDIAEGYSVSREKKESFPLTVTSAQKNPTAFYLCASSRAGENTGELFFGEGSRLTVL.

The chain has TRBV19 and TRBJ2-5; D remains unclear. Germline CDR1 reads LNHDA; CDR2 reads SQIVND (reference sequence). The CDR3 extends over 13 amino acids. The V end lost 8 bases, the J end lost 3 bases, and 13 bases lay between the germline ends. The CDR3 DNA reads TGTGCCAGTCGCAAAGAGTCAAAAGAGACCCAGTACTTC. It specifies CASRKESKETQYF.

The chain is built from TRBV25-1 and TRBJ1-3, with unresolved D. The CDR3 is made up of 15 amino acids. V lost 3 bases and J lost 0, with 9 bases in between. CDR1 is MGHDK, CDR2 SYGVNS, per germline. CDR3 sequence: CASSDRTASGNTIYF. CDR3 bases: TGTGCCAGCAGTGATAGAACAGCCTCTGGAAACACCATATATTTT.

This clone was recorded a few times. J is TRBJ2-7 and V is TRBV18; TRBD1 aligns across 10 bases. Per the germline V gene, CDR1 is KGHSH and CDR2 is LQKENI. With 3 bases clipped from V and 6 bases from J, the junction kept 2 bases outside the gene matches. This CDR3 is 13 amino acids long. CDR3 sequence: CASSPGQGFEQYF. Here the CDR3 DNA reads TGTGCCAGCTCACCGGGACAGGGGTTCGAGCAGTACTTC.